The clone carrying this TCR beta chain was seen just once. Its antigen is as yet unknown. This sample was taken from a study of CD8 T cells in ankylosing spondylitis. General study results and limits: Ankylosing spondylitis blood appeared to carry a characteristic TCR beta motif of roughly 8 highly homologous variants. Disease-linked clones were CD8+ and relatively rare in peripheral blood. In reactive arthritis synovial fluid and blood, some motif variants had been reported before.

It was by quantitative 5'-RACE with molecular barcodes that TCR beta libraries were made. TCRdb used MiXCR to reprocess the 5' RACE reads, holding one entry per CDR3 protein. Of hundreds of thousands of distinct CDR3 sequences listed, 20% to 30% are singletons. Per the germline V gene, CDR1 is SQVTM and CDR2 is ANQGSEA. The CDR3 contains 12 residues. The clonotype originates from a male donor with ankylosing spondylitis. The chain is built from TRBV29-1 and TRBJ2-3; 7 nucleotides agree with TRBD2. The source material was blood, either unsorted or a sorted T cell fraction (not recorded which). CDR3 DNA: TGCACCACGGGGGGTTTCACAGATACGCAGTATTTT. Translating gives CTTGGFTDTQYF.